This T cell receptor beta chain originates from a study of spatial heterogeneity in lung cancer. Study-level points and caveats: Tumors with more nonsynonymous mutations had more expanded intratumoral alpha and beta TCRs. Among tumor T cells, estimated coverage was roughly 7% for alpha chains and 12% to 15% for beta chains.

This clonotype was seen at least ten times. The antigen remains unidentified. Time point meaning: sample taken at primary tumor resection. The cohort: some 73 early-stage, untreated non-small cell lung cancer patients. Without sorting, whole RNA was sequenced from tumor, nontumor lung or frozen PBMC. The CDR3 runs 14 residues. J gave up 5 bases and V 6 bases, and 8 bases lay outside the gene matches. Looked up from germline, CDR1 is ENHRY and CDR2 is SYGVKD. A unique molecular identifier was attached to every TCR cDNA molecule. TCRdb reanalysed the 5' RACE reads using MiXCR and keeps one entry per CDR3 protein. In the table there are roughly 18,000 distinct CDR3 sequences, 5.5% to 6% of which are singletons.

The material was lung tumor tissue, obtained at surgery. This chain uses TRBV10-3 with TRBJ2-5; 8 bases align to TRBD2. This TCR was sampled from a female donor with early-stage non-small cell lung cancer. CDR3 nucleotides: TGTGCCATCAGAGCGGGGGTTAGTTCGGAGACCCAGTACTTC. Protein: CAIRAGVSSETQYF.